The rows below give T cell receptor beta chains drawn from one sample of a study of T cell responses to AZD1222 COVID-19 vaccine. TCRdb's table, derived via immunoSEQ multiplex PCR, lists solely in-frame clones and lacks some. The sample has 150,000 or so clones, approximately 90% seen once. The sequences come from peripheral blood, collected 28 days after the second AZD1222 dose. The receptors originated from an adult who received the AZD1222 COVID-19 vaccine. CDR3s include the opening cysteine and the closing phenylalanine or tryptophan. Each record gives: V gene, J gene, clone size, D gene, CDR3 DNA, CDR3 protein. The D gene is left open where the match is weak. The size of a clone is reported for some rows only, either as once, few or many, or as a class for expanded clones.

TRBV6-5	TRBJ1-5	NA	NA	TGTGCCAGCAGTTACGGTCGAGGGGGGGTTGGACCCCAGCATTTT	CASSYGRGGVGPQHF
TRBV5-8	TRBJ1-5	NA	NA	TGTGCCAGCAGTTCCGGGACGCTCCTCACCAATAGCAATCAGCCCCAGCATTTT	CASSSGTLLTNSNQPQHF
TRBV6-4	TRBJ2-3	NA	TRBD1	TGTGCCAGCAGTATCTCGGGACAGATCACAGATACGCAGTATTTT	CASSISGQITDTQYF
TRBV2	TRBJ2-7	NA	NA	TGTGCCAGCACAGCTCGAGTAGATGACAGACTACTGACCTACGAGCAGTACTTC	CASTARVDDRLLTYEQYF
TRBV5-5	TRBJ1-4	NA	NA	TGTGCCAGCAGCAACACAGGGACAACTAATGAAAAACTGTTTTTT	CASSNTGTTNEKLFF
TRBV5-4	TRBJ1-1	NA	NA	TGTGCCAGCAGCTTGGGGCTAGACACTGAAGCTTTCTTT	CASSLGLDTEAFF
TRBV28	TRBJ2-6	NA	NA	TGTGCCAGCAGAATTCAGTCGGCTGGGGCCAACGTCCTGACTTTC	CASRIQSAGANVLTF
TRBV19	TRBJ1-5	NA	TRBD1	TGTGCCAGTAGTCCGACAGGGGGCGAAGTAAGGGATAGCAATCAGCCCCAGCATTTT	CASSPTGGEVRDSNQPQHF
TRBV6-5	TRBJ1-2	NA	NA	TGTGCCGCCCACGTGGGACTGTTAGCTAACTATGGCTACACCTTC	CAAHVGLLANYGYTF
TRBV7-9	TRBJ1-2	NA	NA	TGTGCCAGCAGCTTAGGACAGACCTACTATGGCTACACCTTC	CASSLGQTYYGYTF
TRBV29-1	TRBJ1-1	few	NA	TGCAGCGTTGAAGAGCGGCGGGCTTTCTTT	CSVEERRAFF
TRBV3-1/TRBV3-2	TRBJ1-2	NA	NA	TGTGCCAGCAGCCAAGTGTTTGGCGGGAGGAACTATGGCTACACCTTC	CASSQVFGGRNYGYTF
TRBV6-5	TRBJ2-1	NA	NA	TGTGCCAGCAGTTACGGCCGGGGTGAGCAGTTCTTC	CASSYGRGEQFF
TRBV4-1	TRBJ1-1	NA	TRBD1	TGCGCCAGCAGCCAACGGACAGGGAACGAAGCTTTCTTT	CASSQRTGNEAFF
TRBV19	TRBJ2-3	NA	NA	TGTGCCAGTAAGCGTACTAGCCGGACAGATACGCAGTATTTT	CASKRTSRTDTQYF
TRBV5-1	TRBJ1-6	NA	NA	TGCGCCAGCAGCGTAAACAGGGAGTCACCCCTCCACTTT	CASSVNRESPLHF
TRBV5-1	TRBJ2-2	once	NA	TGCGCCAGCAGCTTGGTTTTGGACACCGGGGAGCTGTTTTTT	CASSLVLDTGELFF
TRBV6-5	TRBJ1-1	once	NA	NA	CASSTSGTPNTEAFF
TRBV2	TRBJ1-5	NA	NA	TGTGCCAGCAATGACAGATATAGCAATCAGCCCCAGCATTTT	CASNDRYSNQPQHF
TRBV4-2	TRBJ2-7	NA	NA	TGTGCCAGCAGCCAAATCAACGAGGGATTCTCCCAAATTTACGAGCAGTACTTC	CASSQINEGFSQIYEQYF
TRBV21-1	TRBJ1-1	NA	NA	NA	CASSKRGVAVGSTEAFF
TRBV6-1	TRBJ1-2	once	TRBD1	TGTGCCAGCAGTGAAGCGGGGACAGGGGAAATTGGCTACACCTTC	CASSEAGTGEIGYTF
TRBV5-1	TRBJ1-3	NA	NA	TGCGCCAGCAGCTTGGCCCTAGGCGCTGGAAACACCATATATTTT	CASSLALGAGNTIYF